Listed here are 27 T cell receptor beta chains from one sample, sequenced in a study of CD8 T cells in ankylosing spondylitis. TCRdb processed the 5' RACE reads anew with MiXCR; each CDR3 protein has one entry. The sample consists of about 200,000 distinct CDR3 sequences, roughly 13% of them appearing once. Sample: blood, either unsorted or a sorted T cell fraction (not recorded which). The receptors originated from a male donor with ankylosing spondylitis or in good health (not recorded which).

This clonotype was seen at least ten times. The chain employs TRBV10-3 and TRBJ2-3; D unclear. Germline V gives CDR1 ENHRY, CDR2 SYGVKD. The germline V and J ends were trimmed by 3 bases and 4 bases, with 11 bases remaining between them. The CDR3 totals 14 residues. The DNA of the CDR3 is TGTGCCATCAGTGAAACGGACGGCGCAGATACGCAGTATTTT. It codes for CAISETDGADTQYF.

The chain employs TRBV7-6 and TRBJ2-3; weak D call: TRBD2 (6 bases). V was clipped by 3 bases and J by 5 bases, with 9 bases between them. This CDR3 contains 13 residues. Per the germline V gene, CDR1 is SGHVS and CDR2 is FNYEAQ. CDR3 DNA: TGTGCCAGCAGCTTTGCAGCGGGAGATACGCAGTATTTT. Translating gives CASSFAAGDTQYF.

This clonotype has only a few counts. V usage is TRBV12-3 or TRBV12-4 and J usage is TRBJ2-5; D is undetermined. This CDR3 spans 15 amino acids. V lost 4 bases, J lost 1 base, and 13 bases lay in between. The CDR3, as DNA: TGTGCCAGCAGTTCCGACTGGTCGTTCCAAGAGACCCAGTACTTC. This codes for CASSSDWSFQETQYF.

The chain is built from TRBV29-1 and TRBJ1-2; D unresolved. This CDR3 has 13 amino acids. Trimming took 7 bases from V and 9 from J, leaving 21 bases between them. CDR1 and CDR2 from the germline V gene are SQVTM and ANQGSEA. The CDR3 nucleotides are TGCAGCGCCCCCGACCCTGCTGGTTATCGCTACACCTTC. Protein: CSAPDPAGYRYTF. Supplemented by reference TRBV29-1 and TRBJ1-2, the full variable domain reads SAVISQKPSRDICQRGTSLTIQCQVDSQVTMMFWYRQQPGQSLTLIATANQGSEATYESGFVIDKFPISRPNLTFSTLTVSNMSPEDSSIYLCSAPDPAGYRYTFGSGTRLTVV.

This clonotype was detected ten times or more. V gene TRBV4-1 combines with J gene TRBJ2-7; perhaps TRBD1 as D (6 bases). The CDR3 runs to 14 residues. The ends were cut back, 5 bases at V and 4 bases at J, with 15 bases in the middle. Germline V gene lookup returns CDR1 MGHRA and CDR2 YSYEKL. CDR3 protein: CASSAVGGTYEQYF. In DNA form, the CDR3 reads TGCGCCAGCAGCGCGGTTGGGGGCACGTACGAGCAGTACTTC.

This clonotype occurred once. This chain joins TRBV29-1 and TRBJ2-3; D unresolved. Trimming shortened V by 4 bases and J by 0 bases, and 20 bases separated the two germline ends. Germline V gene data show CDR1 as SQVTM and CDR2 as ANQGSEA. The CDR3 runs to 17 residues. The CDR3 here is CSVALLPPPTSTDTQYF. DNA for the CDR3: TGCAGCGTTGCTCTTCTCCCCCCCCCTACTAGCACAGATACGCAGTATTTT.

This chain joins TRBV29-1 and TRBJ1-1; unclear D gene. This CDR3 has 15 residues. Germline CDR1 is SQVTM and CDR2 is ANQGSEA. V was clipped by 4 bases and J by 4 bases, with 19 bases between them. The CDR3 reads CSVGGSFKRGTEAFF. CDR3 nucleotides: TGCAGCGTTGGAGGGTCATTCAAGCGAGGCACTGAAGCTTTCTTT. Variable domain in full (rest from reference TRBV29-1 and TRBJ1-1): SAVISQKPSRDICQRGTSLTIQCQVDSQVTMMFWYRQQPGQSLTLIATANQGSEATYESGFVIDKFPISRPNLTFSTLTVSNMSPEDSSIYLCSVGGSFKRGTEAFFGQGTRLTVV.

The chain is built from TRBV2 and TRBJ2-2; TRBD2 agrees at 7 bases. Germline loops: CDR1 SNHLY, CDR2 FYNNEI. V trimming: 1 base; J trimming: 5 bases; junction bases outside the gene matches: 7. This CDR3 has 16 amino acids. CDR3 loop: CASSEGTRILTGELFF. DNA of the CDR3: TGTGCCAGCAGTGAAGGGACTAGGATCCTTACCGGGGAGCTGTTTTTT.

The chain has TRBV9 and TRBJ1-1; the D gene is possibly TRBD1 (6 bases). The CDR3 has 14 residues. Germline V gives CDR1 SGDLS, CDR2 YYNGEE. Trimming shortened V by 4 bases and J by 8 bases, and 18 bases separated the two germline ends. CDR3 sequence: CASSSVWSGEEAFF. CDR3 in DNA: TGTGCCAGCAGCTCGGTTTGGTCAGGGGAAGAAGCTTTCTTT.

This clonotype has only a few counts. The CDR3 DNA follows: TGCGCCAGCAGCCTCGGGACAGGGATAGGCTACACCTTC. This translates into CASSLGTGIGYTF. J is TRBJ1-2 and V is TRBV4-1; 9 bases agree with TRBD1. The CDR3 spans 13 residues. V trimming: 4 bases; J trimming: 8 bases; junction bases outside the gene matches: 5. The V gene's germline CDR1 is MGHRA and CDR2 YSYEKL.

This clonotype was recorded a few times. V gene TRBV12-3 or TRBV12-4 combines with J gene TRBJ2-2, with 9 bases aligning to TRBD2. The junction had 12 bases not matched to a gene; V was cut back by 5 bases and J by 5 bases. CDR3 length: 17 amino acids. In DNA, the CDR3 is TGTGCCAGCAGTCCATACGCGGGGGGGCCTGGGACCGGGGAGCTGTTTTTT. Translating it yields CASSPYAGGPGTGELFF.

This clonotype appeared many times. V and J are TRBV27 and TRBJ2-7; 7 bases map to TRBD2. Looked up from germline, CDR1 is MNHEY and CDR2 is SMNVEV (reference sequence). CDR3 length: 17 amino acids. The J segment lost 1 base and the V segment lost 5 bases, leaving 14 bases of the junction unmatched. DNA of the CDR3: TGTGCCAGCAGTATAAGCGGGACGGGGCACCCATCCTACGAGCAGTACTTC. Its protein product is CASSISGTGHPSYEQYF.

This clonotype was seen a single time. The chain joins TRBV7-9 to TRBJ1-1, with a weak D call TRBD1 (5 bases). Trimming left V 4 bases short and J 6 bases short, with 12 bases between. The CDR3 loop spans 13 amino acids. Germline CDR1 reads SEHNR; CDR2 reads FQNEAQ (reference sequence). The CDR3 reads CASSSARGPEAFF. DNA of the CDR3: TGTGCCAGCAGCTCCGCCCGGGGACCTGAAGCTTTCTTT.

There are a few counts of this clonotype. The gene calls are TRBV27 and TRBJ1-2, with D hard to call. There are 14 residues in the CDR3. Germline CDR1 MNHEY, CDR2 SMNVEV (reference sequence). With 4 bases removed from V and 2 bases from J, the gap between germline ends came to 11 bases. CDR3 bases: TGTGCCAGCAGTTCCTCCCGACTGAACTATGGCTACACCTTC. Encoded protein: CASSSSRLNYGYTF.

This chain joins TRBV12-3 or TRBV12-4 and TRBJ1-2, with TRBD1 identical over 7 bases. Trimming at V came to 7 bases and at J to 4 bases, leaving 6 bases not matched to a gene. The CDR3 totals 13 residues. The CDR3 spells CASNMDRPYGYTF. The CDR3 DNA sequence: TGTGCCAGCAATATGGACAGGCCCTATGGCTACACCTTC.

The genes are TRBV4-1 and TRBJ1-5, with 7 bases lining up with TRBD1. J gave up 6 bases and V 3 bases, and 8 bases lay outside the gene matches. CDR1 is MGHRA and CDR2 is YSYEKL in the germline V gene. This CDR3 spans 15 amino acids. CDR3 in DNA: TGCGCCAGCAGCCAGACAGGGTATGATAGTCAGCCCCAGCATTTT. Its protein is CASSQTGYDSQPQHF.

This chain uses TRBV5-6 with TRBJ2-7; D not certain. CDR1 is SGHDT, CDR2 YYEEEE, per germline. The V and J ends lost 4 bases and 3 bases respectively, with 17 bases between them. The CDR3 contains 15 residues. This CDR3 reads CASSKTANRNYEQYF. The CDR3 DNA sequence: TGTGCCAGCAGCAAGACGGCGAACCGGAACTACGAGCAGTACTTC.

The rearrangement uses TRBV7-9 and TRBJ2-1, with TRBD2 matching 11 bases. The CDR3 is 16 residues long. The V and J ends lost 5 bases and 6 bases, in that order; junction bases with no gene match: 9. Looked up from germline, CDR1 is SEHNR and CDR2 is FQNEAQ (reference sequence). This chain's CDR3 is CASSPILAGVGNEQFF. The CDR3 DNA is TGTGCCAGCAGCCCTATACTAGCGGGAGTGGGCAATGAGCAGTTCTTC. Full variable domain (rest looked up from reference TRBV7-9 and TRBJ2-1): DTGVSQNPRHKITKRGQNVTFRCDPISEHNRLYWYRQTLGQGPEFLTYFQNEAQLEKSRLLSDRFSAERPKGSFSTLEIQRTEQGDSAMYLCASSPILAGVGNEQFFGPGTRLTVL.

J is TRBJ1-1 and V is TRBV20-1; D uncertain. The CDR3 sequence is 13 residues long. The germline CDR1 and CDR2 sequences are DFQATT and SNEGSKA (reference sequence). With 1 base removed from V and 5 bases from J, the gap between germline ends came to 11 bases. CDR3 residues: CSARVVSGTEAFF. As DNA, the CDR3 is TGCAGTGCTAGAGTAGTTTCGGGGACTGAAGCTTTCTTT.

The chain employs TRBV9 and TRBJ2-7; the match to TRBD2 covers 8 bases. With 0 bases clipped from V and 5 bases from J, the junction kept 7 bases outside the gene matches. Germline loops: CDR1 SGDLS, CDR2 YYNGEE. This CDR3 spans 15 amino acids. The CDR3 bases are TGTGCCAGCAGCGTAGTCGAAGCGGGAGTCGACGAGCAGTACTTC. Translating gives CASSVVEAGVDEQYF.

The chain joins TRBV7-8 to TRBJ2-2, with a possible D match to TRBD2 (5 bases). With 2 bases removed from V and 6 bases from J, the gap between germline ends came to 10 bases. This CDR3 comprises 14 residues. In germline, CDR1 is SGHVS, CDR2 FQNEAQ. The CDR3: CASSLTGTSGELFF. The DNA of the CDR3 is TGTGCCAGCAGCTTAACGGGAACCTCCGGGGAGCTGTTTTTT. The whole variable domain, filled in from reference TRBV7-8 and TRBJ2-2, reads GAGVSQSPRYKVAKRGQDVALRCDPISGHVSLFWYQQALGQGPEFLTYFQNEAQLDKSGLPSDRFFAERPEGSVSTLKIQRTQQEDSAVYLCASSLTGTSGELFFGEGSRLTVL.

This clonotype was observed a few times. The chain employs TRBV4-1 and TRBJ2-7, with 7 bases lining up with TRBD1. Looked up from germline, CDR1 is MGHRA and CDR2 is YSYEKL. CDR3 length equals 16 residues. V dropped 1 base and J dropped 2; count of bases not matched to a gene: 8. The CDR3 is CASSQAQGQSPYEQYF. Written as DNA, the CDR3 is TGCGCCAGCAGCCAAGCACAGGGACAGTCCCCCTACGAGCAGTACTTC.

This clonotype was seen a handful of times. CDR3 sequence: CASSLSSSGPHYEQYF. The CDR3 nucleotides are TGTGCCAGCAGCCTTTCCTCCTCCGGGCCCCACTACGAGCAGTACTTC. The rearrangement joins TRBV14 to TRBJ2-7; D is ambiguous. This CDR3 is 16 amino acids long. The V gene lost 4 bases and the J gene lost 3 bases, with 19 bases spanning the gap. The V gene's germline CDR1 is SGHDN and CDR2 FVKESK.

This clonotype was detected only a few times. This chain joins TRBV5-4 and TRBJ2-3; D gene uncertain. This CDR3 has 17 residues. V lost 4 bases to trimming and J lost 0 bases, with 18 bases between them. Looked up from germline, CDR1 is SGHNT and CDR2 is YYREEE (reference sequence). In DNA, the CDR3 is TGTGCCAGCAGCGGGTGGGCTTCCTGGGCGAGCACAGATACGCAGTATTTT. The encoded protein is CASSGWASWASTDTQYF.

This clonotype was detected a few times. J is TRBJ2-6 and V is TRBV5-1; D gene unclear. The CDR3 sequence is 17 residues long. Germline V gene data show CDR1 as SGHRS and CDR2 as YFSETQ. V lost 1 base and J lost 0, with 11 bases in between. The CDR3 coding sequence is TGCGCCAGCAGCTTGTTTCTCCCCCCCTCTGGGGCCAACGTCCTGACTTTC. It encodes CASSLFLPPSGANVLTF.

This clonotype was counted a few times. The V call is TRBV20-1, the J call TRBJ2-1; 9 bases fit TRBD2. Germline CDR1 reads DFQATT; CDR2 reads SNEGSKA (reference sequence). The trim removed 3 bases at V and 3 bases at J, leaving 3 bases unmatched. The CDR3 extends over 14 amino acids. CDR3 sequence: CSASRTSDYNEQFF. CDR3 DNA: TGCAGTGCTAGTCGGACTAGCGACTACAATGAGCAGTTCTTC.

This clonotype was counted a few times. V is TRBV12-3 or TRBV12-4 and J is TRBJ2-2; perhaps TRBD1 as D (5 bases). V was pared by 1 base and J by 2 bases, with 8 bases between. The CDR3 is 15 residues long. The DNA for the CDR3 is TGTGCCAGCAGTTTAGGGGGCCGAAACACCGGGGAGCTGTTTTTT. It is translated as CASSLGGRNTGELFF.